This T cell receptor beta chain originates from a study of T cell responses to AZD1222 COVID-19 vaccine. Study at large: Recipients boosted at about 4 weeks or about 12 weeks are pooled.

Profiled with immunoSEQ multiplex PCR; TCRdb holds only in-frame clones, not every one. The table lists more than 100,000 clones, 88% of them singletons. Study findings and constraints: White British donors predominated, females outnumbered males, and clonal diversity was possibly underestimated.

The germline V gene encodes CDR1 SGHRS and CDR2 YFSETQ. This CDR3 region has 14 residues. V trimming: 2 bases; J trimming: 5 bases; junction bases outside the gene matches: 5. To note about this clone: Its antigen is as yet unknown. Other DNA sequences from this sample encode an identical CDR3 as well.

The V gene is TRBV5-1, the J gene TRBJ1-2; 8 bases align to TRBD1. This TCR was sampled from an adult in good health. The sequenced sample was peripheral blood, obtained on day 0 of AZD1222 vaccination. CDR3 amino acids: CASSFQGAEYGYTF. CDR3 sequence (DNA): TGCGCCAGCAGCTTTCAGGGGGCTGAGTATGGCTACACCTTC.